The rows below give T cell receptor beta chains drawn from one sample of a study of early T cells in non-severe SARS-CoV-2 infection. TCRdb re-called the 5' RACE reads through MiXCR, storing one row per CDR3 protein. Of over 50,000 distinct CDR3 sequences in the sample, 7.7% were seen once. The source material was whole blood, sampled at baseline. The receptors originated from an adult who was a healthcare worker with PCR-confirmed SARS-CoV-2 infection or an uninfected control (not recorded which). The CDR3 runs from the conserved cysteine through the conserved F or W. The D gene is left open where the match is weak.

v_gene	j_gene	d_gene	CDR3aa
TRBV19	TRBJ1-2	NA	CASSIDGRNYGYTF
TRBV18	TRBJ2-7	NA	CASSPPNRTPYEQYF
TRBV5-4	TRBJ2-6	NA	CASRAESGANVLTF
TRBV13	TRBJ2-1	NA	CASSSRVSRAGSYNEQFF
TRBV29-1	TRBJ2-5	NA	CSVGGLFQETQYF
TRBV12-3/TRBV12-4	TRBJ2-1	TRBD2	CASSQPSRLAGGRVNEQFF
TRBV7-3	TRBJ2-1	NA	CASSLRSDSYNEQFF
TRBV20-1	TRBJ2-1	NA	CSARPVHEQFF
TRBV7-6	TRBJ1-6	NA	CASSAKNSPLHF
TRBV20-1	TRBJ2-7	NA	CSARPSREISYEQYF
TRBV6-5	TRBJ2-5	TRBD1	CASSRSGGSETQYF
TRBV27	TRBJ1-5	NA	CASSLTANQPQHF
TRBV7-2	TRBJ2-5	NA	CASSQRTGREETQYF
TRBV28	TRBJ2-7	NA	CASSFFATGHEQYF
TRBV28	TRBJ2-3	TRBD2	CASSRHPGLGADTQYF
TRBV2	TRBJ2-7	NA	CASSEVGSGAYEQYF
TRBV28	TRBJ2-7	TRBD2	CASRGLAGGEQYF
TRBV29-1	TRBJ2-7	NA	CSVYTGRYEQYF
TRBV4-3	TRBJ2-2	NA	CASSRDSYTGELFF
TRBV25-1	TRBJ2-1	TRBD2	CASSESPAGARNEQFF
TRBV7-6	TRBJ2-3	NA	CASSLSETRGPDTQYF
TRBV10-3	TRBJ2-2	NA	CAIRATGATGELFF
TRBV19	TRBJ2-3	TRBD2	CASSIDQAGGPGDTQYF
TRBV13	TRBJ2-3	NA	CASKAAMSTDTQYF
TRBV7-2	TRBJ1-5	NA	CASSLSGAWNQPQHF
TRBV25-1	TRBJ2-2	NA	CASRLQGSGELFF
TRBV6-5	TRBJ2-7	NA	CASSYSDSAYEQYF
TRBV20-1	TRBJ2-7	TRBD2	CSARSREGLTLREQYF
TRBV9	TRBJ2-7	NA	CASSPWTSTYEQYF
TRBV7-9	TRBJ2-7	NA	CASSSDDSYEQYF
TRBV6-5	TRBJ2-3	TRBD2	CASSRTSTADTQYF
TRBV9	TRBJ2-1	NA	CASSPLPGGDYNEQFF
TRBV28	TRBJ1-4	NA	CASSHGTNEKLFF
TRBV19	TRBJ2-7	NA	CASRGLKRGSSLNDYEQYF
TRBV6-1	TRBJ2-2	NA	CACREIPHRELFF
TRBV20-1	TRBJ2-1	TRBD2	CSAFPGGLAGGSSYNEQFF
TRBV10-1	TRBJ1-5	NA	CASSDRGHQPQHF
TRBV12-3/TRBV12-4	TRBJ2-1	NA	CASSEIFPQQFF
TRBV3-1	TRBJ2-3	TRBD1	CASRQGDTQYF
TRBV27	TRBJ2-1	TRBD2	CASGLARRDEQFF
TRBV28	TRBJ1-2	TRBD1	CASSSRTGRGGYTF
TRBV5-1	TRBJ2-7	TRBD2	CASSPGLAGGLYEQYF
TRBV3-1	TRBJ2-2	TRBD2	CASSPIPSGLGSGELFF
TRBV7-6	TRBJ2-5	TRBD2	CASARLAGEETQYF
TRBV2	TRBJ2-3	NA	CASNRRSLGTASTDTQYF
TRBV7-9	TRBJ2-1	TRBD2	CASSESGRRSYNEQFF
TRBV3-1	TRBJ1-5	TRBD1	CASSDRGDSNQPQHF
TRBV20-1	TRBJ2-7	TRBD2	CSARDFVRASGRLGFYEQYF
TRBV7-9	TRBJ2-4	NA	CASSSPTVPGVIQYF
TRBV7-3	TRBJ2-2	NA	CASSLAGNTGELFF
TRBV28	TRBJ1-2	NA	CASSLCGLGRLYGYTF
TRBV6-1	TRBJ2-1	NA	CASSDTGVVNEQFF
TRBV9	TRBJ2-5	TRBD1	CASSVGQGKETQYF
TRBV28	TRBJ2-3	NA	CASSPPSTDTQYF
TRBV10-3	TRBJ2-3	NA	CAISESGVADTDTQYF